The clone carrying this T cell receptor (beta chain) was found many times. The V gene lost 2 bases and the J gene lost 8 bases, with 9 bases spanning the gap. The germline V gene encodes CDR1 SGHVS and CDR2 FNYEAQ. There are 13 residues in the CDR3. cDNA synthesis was performed by 5'RACE with 10-nucleotide random UMIs. A single run covered 15-18 subjects with over 170 million TCR-beta sequences. TCRdb itself ran the 5' RACE reads through MiXCR, one entry per CDR3 protein. This table holds approximately 52,000 distinct CDR3 sequences, around 3.3% found once. This sample stems from a study of neurological immune-mediated disorders. The study built unsorted libraries from 2 million PBMCs kept at -80 C.

The rearrangement links TRBV7-6 to TRBJ2-2; D ambiguous. This clonotype originated in a man aged 40-49 years with multiple sclerosis. The sequenced sample was PBMCs. The CDR3 spells CASSLPGRGELFF. The CDR3 DNA sequence: TGTGCCAGCAGCTTACCCGGCCGGGGGGAGCTGTTTTTT.